The clone carrying this T cell receptor beta chain was seen only a few times. CDR1 is WSHSY, CDR2 SAAADI, per germline. The CDR3 runs 16 residues. J gave up 9 bases and V 0 bases, and 9 bases lay outside the gene matches. This entry is derived from a study of blood T cell repertoires in COVID-19. As for the study in general: Material from acute and convalescent COVID-19 was sourced from the United States, Italy and Spain.

The assay was immunoSEQ multiplex PCR, and TCRdb's table has in-frame clones only and misses some. The sample has more than 200,000 clones; 80% to 90% are singletons. This chain joins TRBV10-2 and TRBJ2-1, with 9 nucleotides matching TRBD2. This TCR derives from a man aged 55 to 69 with acute or convalescent COVID-19. The sequenced sample was peripheral blood. CDR3 DNA: TGCGCCAGCAGTGAGTCCCGAGGCGGGGGGGTTTCTGAGCAGTTCTTC. Residues: CASSESRGGGVSEQFF.